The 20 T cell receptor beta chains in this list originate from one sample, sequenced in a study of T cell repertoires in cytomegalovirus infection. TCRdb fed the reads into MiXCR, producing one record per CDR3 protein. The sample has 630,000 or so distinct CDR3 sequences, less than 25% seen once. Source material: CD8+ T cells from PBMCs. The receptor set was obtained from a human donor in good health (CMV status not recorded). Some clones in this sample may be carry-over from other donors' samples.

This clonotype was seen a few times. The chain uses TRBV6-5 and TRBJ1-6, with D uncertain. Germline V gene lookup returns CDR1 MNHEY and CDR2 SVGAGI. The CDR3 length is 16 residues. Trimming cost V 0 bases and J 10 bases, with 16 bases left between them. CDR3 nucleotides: TGTGCCAGCAGTTACTCGAATGCGGGCCAAGGATCACCCCTCCACTTT. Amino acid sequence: CASSYSNAGQGSPLHF.

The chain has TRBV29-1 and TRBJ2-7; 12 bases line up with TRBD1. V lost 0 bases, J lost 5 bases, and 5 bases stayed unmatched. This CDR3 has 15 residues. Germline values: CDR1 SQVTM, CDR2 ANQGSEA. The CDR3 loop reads CSVEERGTGGDEQYF. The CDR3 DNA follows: TGCAGCGTTGAAGAGCGCGGGACAGGGGGCGACGAGCAGTACTTC.

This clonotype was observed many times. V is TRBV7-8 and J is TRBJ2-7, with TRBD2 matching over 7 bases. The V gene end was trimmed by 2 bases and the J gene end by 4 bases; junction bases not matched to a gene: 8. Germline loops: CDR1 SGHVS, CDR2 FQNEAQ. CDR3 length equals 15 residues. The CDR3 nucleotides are TGTGCCAGCAGCTTAAAAAGCGGGGCCCTTTACGAGCAGTACGTC. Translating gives CASSLKSGALYEQYV.

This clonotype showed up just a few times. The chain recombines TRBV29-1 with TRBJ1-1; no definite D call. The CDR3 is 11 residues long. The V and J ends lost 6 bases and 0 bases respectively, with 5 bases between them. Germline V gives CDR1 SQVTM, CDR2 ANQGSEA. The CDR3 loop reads CSVTVNTEAFF. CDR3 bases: TGCAGCGTGACTGTGAACACTGAAGCTTTCTTT.

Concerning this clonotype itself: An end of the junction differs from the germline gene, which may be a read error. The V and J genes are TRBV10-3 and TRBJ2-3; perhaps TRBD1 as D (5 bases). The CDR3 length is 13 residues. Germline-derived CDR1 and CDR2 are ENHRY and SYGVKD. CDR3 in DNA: TGTGCCATCAGTGAGCCAGGACGGGCGGTGGGGCATTTT. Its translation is CAISEPGRAVGHF.

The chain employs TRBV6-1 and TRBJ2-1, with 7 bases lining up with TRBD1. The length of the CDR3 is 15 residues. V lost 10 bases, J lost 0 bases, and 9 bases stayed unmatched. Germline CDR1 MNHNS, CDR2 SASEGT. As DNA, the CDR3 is TGTGCCACCTTTAGACAGGGATTCTCCTACAATGAGCAGTTCTTC. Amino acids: CATFRQGFSYNEQFF.

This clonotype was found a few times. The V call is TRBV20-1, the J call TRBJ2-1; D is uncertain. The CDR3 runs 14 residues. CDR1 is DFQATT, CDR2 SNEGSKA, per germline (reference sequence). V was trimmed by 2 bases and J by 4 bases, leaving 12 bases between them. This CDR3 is CSARLGRGYNEQFF. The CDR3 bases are TGCAGTGCTAGACTCGGACGAGGATACAATGAGCAGTTCTTC.

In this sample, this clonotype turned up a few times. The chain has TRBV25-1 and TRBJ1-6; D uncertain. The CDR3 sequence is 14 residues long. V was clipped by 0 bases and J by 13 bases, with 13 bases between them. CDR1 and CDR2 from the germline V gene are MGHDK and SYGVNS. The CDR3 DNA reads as TGTGCCAGCAGTGAATATCGCACCTCAGATCCCCTCCACTTT. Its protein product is CASSEYRTSDPLHF. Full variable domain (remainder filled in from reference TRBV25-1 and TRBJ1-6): EADIYQTPRYLVIGTGKKITLECSQTMGHDKMYWYQQDPGMELHLIHYSYGVNSTEKGDLSSESTVSRIRTEHFPLTLESARPSHTSQYLCASSEYRTSDPLHFGNGTRLTVT.

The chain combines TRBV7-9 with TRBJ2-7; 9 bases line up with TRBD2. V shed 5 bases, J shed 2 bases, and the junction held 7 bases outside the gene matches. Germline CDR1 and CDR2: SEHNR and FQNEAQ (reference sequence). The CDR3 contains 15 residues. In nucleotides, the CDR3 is TGTGCCAGCAGCCAAGCGGGGGGTACGGCCTACGAGCAGTACTTC. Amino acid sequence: CASSQAGGTAYEQYF.

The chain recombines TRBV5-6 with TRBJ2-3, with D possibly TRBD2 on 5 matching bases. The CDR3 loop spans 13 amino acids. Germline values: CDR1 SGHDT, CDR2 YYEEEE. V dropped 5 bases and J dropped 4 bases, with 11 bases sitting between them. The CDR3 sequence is CASRWASSDTQYF. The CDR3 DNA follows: TGTGCCAGCAGATGGGCTAGCTCAGATACGCAGTATTTT.

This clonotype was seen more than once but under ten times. CDR3 region: CASSLLWTGRAGELFF. The CDR3 DNA is TGTGCCAGCAGTCTCCTTTGGACAGGGCGGGCCGGGGAGCTGTTTTTT. V gene TRBV14 combines with J gene TRBJ2-2; 8 nucleotides line up with TRBD1. V lost 6 bases, J lost 6 bases, and 12 bases stayed unmatched. CDR3 size: 16 residues. Germline CDR1 is SGHDN and CDR2 is FVKESK.

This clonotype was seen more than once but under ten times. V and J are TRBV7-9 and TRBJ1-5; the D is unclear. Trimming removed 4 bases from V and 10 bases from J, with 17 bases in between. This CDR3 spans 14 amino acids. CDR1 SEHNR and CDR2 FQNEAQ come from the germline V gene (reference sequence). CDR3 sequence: CASSSDGRKGPQHF. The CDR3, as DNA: TGTGCCAGCAGCTCGGACGGGCGCAAGGGACCCCAGCATTTT.

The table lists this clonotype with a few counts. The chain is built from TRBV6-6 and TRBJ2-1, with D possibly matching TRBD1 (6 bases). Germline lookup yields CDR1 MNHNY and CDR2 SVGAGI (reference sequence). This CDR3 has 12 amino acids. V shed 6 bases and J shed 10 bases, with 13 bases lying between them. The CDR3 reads CASSSGAREQFF. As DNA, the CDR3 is TGTGCCAGCAGCTCAGGGGCAAGGGAGCAGTTCTTC.

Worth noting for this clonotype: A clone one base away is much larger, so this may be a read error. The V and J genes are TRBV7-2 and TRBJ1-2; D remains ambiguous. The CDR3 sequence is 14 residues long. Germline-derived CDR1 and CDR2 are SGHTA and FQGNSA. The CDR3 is CASSSYIQDNGYNF. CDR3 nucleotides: TGTGCCAGCAGCTCCTACATCCAGGATAATGGCTACAACTTC.

This chain's CDR3 is CSARRDYFQNSYNEQFF. CDR3 nucleotides: TGCAGTGCTAGACGGGATTACTTCCAGAATTCCTACAATGAGCAGTTCTTC. This sequence joins TRBV20-1 and TRBJ2-1; tentatively, D is TRBD2 (5 bases). Germline V CDR1 and CDR2: DFQATT, SNEGSKA (reference sequence). With 2 bases removed from V and 1 base from J, the gap between germline ends came to 18 bases. CDR3 length equals 17 residues.

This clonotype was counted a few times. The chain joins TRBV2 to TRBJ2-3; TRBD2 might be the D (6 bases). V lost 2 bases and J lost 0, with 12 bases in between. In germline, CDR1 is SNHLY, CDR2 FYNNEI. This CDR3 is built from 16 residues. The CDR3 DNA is TGTGCCAGCAGTGAACGTGGGGACTCTAGCACAGATACGCAGTATTTT. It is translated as CASSERGDSSTDTQYF.

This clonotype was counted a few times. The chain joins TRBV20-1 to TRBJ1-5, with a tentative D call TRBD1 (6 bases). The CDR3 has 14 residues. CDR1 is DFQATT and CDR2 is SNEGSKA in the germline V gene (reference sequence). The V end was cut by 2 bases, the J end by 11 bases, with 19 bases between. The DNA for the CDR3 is TGCAGTGCTAGAAACAGGGCGACTATTTTGTCCCAGCATTTT. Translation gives CSARNRATILSQHF.

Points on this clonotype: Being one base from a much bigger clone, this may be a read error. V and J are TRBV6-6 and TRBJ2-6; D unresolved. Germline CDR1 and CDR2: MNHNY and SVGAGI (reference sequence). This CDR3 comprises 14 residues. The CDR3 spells CVSSYNSGANVLTF. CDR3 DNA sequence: TGTGTCAGCAGTTACAACTCTGGGGCCAACGTCCTGACTTTC.

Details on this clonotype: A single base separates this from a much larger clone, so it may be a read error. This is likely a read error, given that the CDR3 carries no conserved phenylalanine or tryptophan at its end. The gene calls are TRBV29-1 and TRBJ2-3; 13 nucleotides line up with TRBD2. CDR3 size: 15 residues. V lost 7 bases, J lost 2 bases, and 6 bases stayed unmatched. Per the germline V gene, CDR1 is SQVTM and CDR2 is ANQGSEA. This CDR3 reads CSGETSGGLTDTQYL. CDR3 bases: TGCAGCGGGGAGACTAGCGGGGGGCTCACAGATACGCAGTATCTT.

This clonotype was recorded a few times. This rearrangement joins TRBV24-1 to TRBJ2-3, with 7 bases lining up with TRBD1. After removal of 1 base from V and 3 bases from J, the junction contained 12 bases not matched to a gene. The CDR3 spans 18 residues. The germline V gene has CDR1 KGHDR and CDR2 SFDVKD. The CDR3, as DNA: TGTGCCACCAGTGATTTCGCCTCCGAGGGGGCGATAACAGATACGCAGTATTTT. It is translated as CATSDFASEGAITDTQYF.